The entry below gives a single TCR beta chain sequence along with its context. The target antigen is unknown. The CDR3 has 13 amino acids. V lost 0 bases, J lost 5 bases, and 1 base stayed unmatched. CDR1 DFQATT and CDR2 SNEGSKA come from the germline V gene (reference sequence). The sample belongs to a study of early T cells in non-severe SARS-CoV-2 infection. Background on the study: RNA in bulk from unsorted whole blood was sequenced, and chains were unpaired.

Individual cDNA molecules were tagged with unique molecular identifiers. From the 5' RACE reads, TCRdb called clonotypes with MiXCR, one entry per CDR3 protein. Of 90,000 to 120,000 distinct CDR3 sequences listed, around an eighth are singletons. Study-level findings and limits: CD4 and private specificities were missed by VDJdb matching, which favored anti-spike CD8 responses.

The sample consisted of whole blood. The V gene is TRBV20-1, the J gene TRBJ2-1; 7 nucleotides agree with TRBD2. The source is an adult who was a healthcare worker with PCR-confirmed SARS-CoV-2 infection or an uninfected control (not recorded which). CDR3: CSAREGGDNEQFF. The CDR3 DNA is TGCAGTGCTAGAGAGGGGGGGGACAATGAGCAGTTCTTC.